This T cell receptor (beta chain) was retrieved from a study of T cell clonotyping in hematopoietic cell transplantation. Regarding the study as a whole: Few recipient clonotypes overlapped donors; over 97% were de novo at given depth. Recipient TCR diversity dropped after transplant; expanded clonotypes rose from day 30 to 180. Graft donor and pretransplant recipient Inverse Simpson Index values predicted broader posttransplant TCR diversity. CD4 and CD8 repertoire contributions could not be separated without sorting.

This clone was recorded once. Its antigen is as yet unknown. Assay used: immunoSEQ multiplex PCR; TCRdb lists only in-frame clones, some missing. Of fewer than 15,000 clones in the sample, around 90% were seen once. The CDR3 sequence is 17 residues long. Trimming stripped 3 bases from V and 6 bases from J, with 24 bases between. The germline V gene encodes CDR1 SQVTM and CDR2 ANQGSEA. The clonotype was recovered from a man aged 25-45 years in good health. Some clones in this sample may be carry-over from other donors' samples. The sample taken for sequencing was peripheral blood mononuclear cells. V and J are TRBV29-1 and TRBJ2-1, with D possibly called TRBD1 or TRBD2 (7 bases each). The CDR3 coding sequence is TGCAGCGTTGAGGGGAGGGGAAAGGACAGGACCTCCAATGAGCAGTTCTTC. It is translated as CSVEGRGKDRTSNEQFF.